This entry is about one TCR beta chain. There is no known antigen for this receptor. Base-call qualities are not available, and no considerably larger clone is one nucleotide away. The data originate from a study of molecular identifiers for immune sequencing clone quantification listed by TCRdb under 2018. Background for the entire study: For a replicate experiment, the RNA from either 20,000 or 100,000 naive CD8 T cells was divided into five aliquots, and four of those aliquots went on to sequencing. This methods study benchmarked molecular-identifier clustering-based TCR repertoire sequencing (MIDCIRS) and TCR RNA copy counting, using CD8 T cells to do so. The paper's findings and limits, for the study overall: Identical TCR molecules sharing a barcode could cause highly expanded clone sizes to be underestimated. Even against a background of some 1 million naive CD8 T cells, spiked-in Jurkat TCR RNA amounting to a single cell's worth was reported to be detectable. When barcode sub-clustering was not used, chimeric consensus sequences inflated TCR diversity, with chimeras reaching as high as 47%. In CMV-specific effector cells, clones with more than 20 RNA copies accounted for over 97% of molecules, whereas in naive cells such clones accounted for under 1%. Naive libraries contained spiked-in Jurkat TCR RNA (10 copies' worth), which is not part of the donor repertoire. Modeling indicated roughly 3.3 TCR RNA copies recovered per cell, compared with 9 to 10 by digital PCR, which implies a capture efficiency of approximately 29%.

The germline ends are 17 bases apart after V is trimmed by 0 bases and J by 6 bases. CDR1 LGHDT and CDR2 YNNKEL were looked up in the germline V gene (reference sequence). From the cysteine up to the phenylalanine, the CDR3 has a length of 16 residues. CDR3 DNA only is kept here, 48 bases in frame from base 1. Library preparation was by PCR. Instrument on record: Illumina HiSeq 4000. Bulk TCR libraries were made following a previously described method, with the TCR primers given in Table S5. Total RNA was purified with the Qiagen AllPrep DNA/RNA kit. Before any analysis, reads coming from multiple sequencing runs of the same library were combined into one pool. The authors' analysis ran thus. Only reads with exact TCR constant sequence were kept, trimmed to 150 nt, and grouped by their 12-nt molecular barcodes. Reads inside each barcode group were sub-clustered using a 15% Levenshtein threshold, and a quality-weighted consensus sequence was constructed for each RNA molecule. Non-functional sequences were filtered out, along with any lower-count sequence sitting one edit away from another sequence. On the basis of fitting two negative binomial distributions, barcode sub-clusters with fewer than 20% of the maximum read count were discarded. TCRdb applied fastp at Q25 and MiXCR to the public reads, then kept only in-frame beta chains. All rows with the same CDR3 protein become a single entry with the most common DNA and genes. Clone size and V and J calls follow TCRdb, not the original study. This sample gives approximately 500,000 distinct CDR3 sequences in total; roughly 23% of them show up just once. Jointly, the top ten make up about 0.84% of the sample.

Libraries of naive CD8 T cells were generated from about 21,000 to 970,000 sorted cells, with 10%, 30% or 50% of the purified RNA used. Naive CD8 T cells were FACS-sorted as CD8+CD4-CCR7+CD45RA+ on a BD FACSAria II into RLT Plus buffer. Under 11 TCR copies' worth of Jurkat RNA were spiked into about 19,000-1,100,000 naive CD8 T cell samples to test detection sensitivity. Enrichment of CD8 T cells was done with RosetteSep CD8+ T Cell Enrichment Cocktail plus Ficoll-Paque, and ACK red cell lysis came afterward. Sequencing was performed on naive CD8+ T cells from blood, with Jurkat cell RNA spiked in. The cell subset or site label of this sample denotes: FACS-sorted CD8+CD4-CCR7+CD45RA+ naive T cells. This chain is built from TRBV3-1 and TRBJ1-2; the D gene is perhaps TRBD1, from 5 matching bases. The TCR comes from a human donor in good health. Some libraries in this study had Jurkat cell RNA spiked in. The CDR3 protein sequence reads: CASSQDVQAREDGYTF. DNA sequence: TGTGCCAGCAGCCAAGATGTCCAGGCCAGGGAGGATGGCTACACCTTC.